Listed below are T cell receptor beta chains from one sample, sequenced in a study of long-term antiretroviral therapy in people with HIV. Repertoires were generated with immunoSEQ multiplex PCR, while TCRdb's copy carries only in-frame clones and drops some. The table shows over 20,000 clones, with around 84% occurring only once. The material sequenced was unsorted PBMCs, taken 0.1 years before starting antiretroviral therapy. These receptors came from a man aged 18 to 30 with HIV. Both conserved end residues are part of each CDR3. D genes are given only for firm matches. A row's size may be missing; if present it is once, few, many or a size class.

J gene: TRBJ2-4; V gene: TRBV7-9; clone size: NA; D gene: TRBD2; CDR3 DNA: TGTGCCAGCAGCTTACTAGCGGGAGAAAACATTCAGTACTTC; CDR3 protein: CASSLLAGENIQYF
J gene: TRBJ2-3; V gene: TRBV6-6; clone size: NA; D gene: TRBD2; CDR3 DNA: TGTGCCAGCAGGCTAGCGGGAGGGGATACGCAGTATTTT; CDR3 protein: CASRLAGGDTQYF
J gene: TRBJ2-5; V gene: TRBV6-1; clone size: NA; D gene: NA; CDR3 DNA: TGTGCCAGCAGTTTAGGGGTGGAGACCCAGTACTTC; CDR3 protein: CASSLGVETQYF
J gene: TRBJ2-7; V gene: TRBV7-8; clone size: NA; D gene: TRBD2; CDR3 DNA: TGTGCCAGCAGCTTGGGACTAGCGGGACTGCCCGGGAGGGAGCAGTACTTC; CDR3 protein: CASSLGLAGLPGREQYF
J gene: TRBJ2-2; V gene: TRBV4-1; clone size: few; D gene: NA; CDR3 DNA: TGCGCCAGCAGCCCTCATCCGAGGGGATTAAACACCGGGGAGCTGTTTTTT; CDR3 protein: CASSPHPRGLNTGELFF
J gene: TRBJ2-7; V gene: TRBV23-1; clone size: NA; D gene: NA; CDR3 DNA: TGCGCCAGCAGTCCCAAAAGACAGACCGAAAACTACGAGCAGTACTTC; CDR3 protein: CASSPKRQTENYEQYF
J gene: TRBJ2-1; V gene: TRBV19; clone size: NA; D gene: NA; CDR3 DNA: TGTGCCAGTAGTCTCTGGGGAGGGGGCGATGCGGGGCATGACAATGAGCAGTTCTTC; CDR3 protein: CASSLWGGGDAGHDNEQFF
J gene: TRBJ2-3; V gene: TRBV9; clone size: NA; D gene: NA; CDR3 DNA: TGTGCCAGCAGCCCCTCCGGGGATTCAGATACGCAGTATTTT; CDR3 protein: CASSPSGDSDTQYF
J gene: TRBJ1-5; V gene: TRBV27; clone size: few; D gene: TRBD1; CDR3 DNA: TGTGCCAGCAGTCCTACAGGGGGCGGACAGCCCCAGCATTTT; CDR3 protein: CASSPTGGGQPQHF
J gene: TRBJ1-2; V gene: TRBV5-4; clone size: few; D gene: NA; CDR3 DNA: TGTGCCAGCAGCTTAGGTGACGGCTATGGCTACACCTTC; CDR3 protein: CASSLGDGYGYTF
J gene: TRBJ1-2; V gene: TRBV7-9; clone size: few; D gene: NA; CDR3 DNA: TGTGCCAGCAGCCTCATCCAGGGGTCTGTCGGCTACACCTTC; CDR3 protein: CASSLIQGSVGYTF
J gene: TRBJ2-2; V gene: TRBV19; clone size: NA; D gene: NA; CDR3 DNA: TGTGCCAGTAGAGTGAACAGCTACACCGGGGAGCTGTTTTTT; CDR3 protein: CASRVNSYTGELFF
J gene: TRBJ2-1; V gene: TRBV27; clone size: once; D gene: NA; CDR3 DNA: TGTGCCAGCAGTTCCGGGAGAAACTCCTACAATGAGCAGTTCTTC; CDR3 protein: CASSSGRNSYNEQFF
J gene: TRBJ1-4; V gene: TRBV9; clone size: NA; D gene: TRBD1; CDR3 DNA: TGTGCCAGCAGCGGAAGTCTCAGGGGGGAAAAACTGTTTTTT; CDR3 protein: CASSGSLRGEKLFF
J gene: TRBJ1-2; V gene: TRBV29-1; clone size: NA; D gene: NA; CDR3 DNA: TGCAGCGTGCCGACAGGTTATGGCTACACCTTC; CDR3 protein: CSVPTGYGYTF
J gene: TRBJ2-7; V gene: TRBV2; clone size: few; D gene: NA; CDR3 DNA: TGTGCCAGCAAAAGCCAGGCCACGGTTGGCGAGCAGTACTTC; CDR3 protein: CASKSQATVGEQYF
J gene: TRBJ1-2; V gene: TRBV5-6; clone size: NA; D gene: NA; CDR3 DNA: TGTGCCAGCAGCTTACCAACAGGGTATTTTGGCTACACCTTC; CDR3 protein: CASSLPTGYFGYTF
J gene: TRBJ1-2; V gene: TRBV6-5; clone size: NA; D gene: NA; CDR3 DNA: TGTGCCAGCATGGACCGGGACAACTATGGCTACACCTTC; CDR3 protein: CASMDRDNYGYTF
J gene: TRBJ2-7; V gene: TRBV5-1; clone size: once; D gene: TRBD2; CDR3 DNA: TGCGCCAGCAGCTTAATGACTAGCGGGGGGTTCGGCTCCTACGAGCAGTACTTC; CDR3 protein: CASSLMTSGGFGSYEQYF
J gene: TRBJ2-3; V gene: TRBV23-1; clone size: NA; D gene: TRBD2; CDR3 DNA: TGCGCCAGCAGTCAAATTTTTGTAGCGGGAATAGAAGACACAGATACGCAGTATTTT; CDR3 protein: CASSQIFVAGIEDTDTQYF